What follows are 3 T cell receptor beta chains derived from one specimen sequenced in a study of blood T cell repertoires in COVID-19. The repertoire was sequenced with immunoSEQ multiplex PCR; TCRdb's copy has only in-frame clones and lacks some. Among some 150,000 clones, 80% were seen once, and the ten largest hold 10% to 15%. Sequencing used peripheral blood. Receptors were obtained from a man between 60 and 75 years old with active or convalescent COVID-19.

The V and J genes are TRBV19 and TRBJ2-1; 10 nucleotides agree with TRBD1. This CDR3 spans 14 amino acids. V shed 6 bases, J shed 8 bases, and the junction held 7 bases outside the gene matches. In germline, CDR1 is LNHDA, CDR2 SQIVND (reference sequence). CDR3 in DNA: TGTGCCAGTAGACCGGACAGGGGGTTCGATGAGCAGTTCTTC. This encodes CASRPDRGFDEQFF.

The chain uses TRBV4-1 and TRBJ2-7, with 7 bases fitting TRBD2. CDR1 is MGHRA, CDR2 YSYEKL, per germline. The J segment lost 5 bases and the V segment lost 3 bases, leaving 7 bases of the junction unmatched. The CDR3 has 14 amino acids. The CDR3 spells CASSHGTSVNEQYF. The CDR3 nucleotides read TGCGCCAGCAGCCACGGAACTAGCGTGAACGAGCAGTACTTC.

Written as DNA, the CDR3 is TGTGCCAGCAGCGTACTAGCGGGAGGGCTTAACACCGGGGAGCTGTTTTTT. Amino acids: CASSVLAGGLNTGELFF. The gene calls are TRBV9 and TRBJ2-2; 12 bases align to TRBD2. Germline trimming cut 1 base from V and 2 bases from J; bases unmatched to any gene: 3. In germline, CDR1 is SGDLS, CDR2 YYNGEE. This CDR3 has 17 amino acids. The entire variable domain, with the rest obtained from reference TRBV9 and TRBJ2-2, is as follows: DSGVTQTPKHLITATGQRVTLRCSPRSGDLSVYWYQQSLDQGLQFLIQYYNGEERAKGNILERFSAQQFPDLHSELNLSSLELGDSALYFCASSVLAGGLNTGELFFGEGSRLTVL.